This T cell receptor (beta chain) comes out of a study of control samples from healthy donors and cancer patients. V lost 4 bases to trimming and J lost 6 bases; unmatched junction nucleotides: 5. This CDR3 has 15 residues. The V gene's germline CDR1 is MDHEN and CDR2 SYDVKM. Generated by immunoSEQ multiplex PCR, the TCRdb table keeps only in-frame clones and is missing some. The sample yields about 12,000 clones, approximately 93% seen once. This receptor was identified in a man in his sixties or seventies with head and neck cancer. The material sequenced was PBMCs. The rearrangement joins TRBV28 to TRBJ1-6; 8 bases are a match to TRBD1. The DNA for the CDR3 is TGTGCCAGCAGTTCAGGACAGGGCTTTAATTCACCCCTCCACTTT. It specifies CASSSGQGFNSPLHF.